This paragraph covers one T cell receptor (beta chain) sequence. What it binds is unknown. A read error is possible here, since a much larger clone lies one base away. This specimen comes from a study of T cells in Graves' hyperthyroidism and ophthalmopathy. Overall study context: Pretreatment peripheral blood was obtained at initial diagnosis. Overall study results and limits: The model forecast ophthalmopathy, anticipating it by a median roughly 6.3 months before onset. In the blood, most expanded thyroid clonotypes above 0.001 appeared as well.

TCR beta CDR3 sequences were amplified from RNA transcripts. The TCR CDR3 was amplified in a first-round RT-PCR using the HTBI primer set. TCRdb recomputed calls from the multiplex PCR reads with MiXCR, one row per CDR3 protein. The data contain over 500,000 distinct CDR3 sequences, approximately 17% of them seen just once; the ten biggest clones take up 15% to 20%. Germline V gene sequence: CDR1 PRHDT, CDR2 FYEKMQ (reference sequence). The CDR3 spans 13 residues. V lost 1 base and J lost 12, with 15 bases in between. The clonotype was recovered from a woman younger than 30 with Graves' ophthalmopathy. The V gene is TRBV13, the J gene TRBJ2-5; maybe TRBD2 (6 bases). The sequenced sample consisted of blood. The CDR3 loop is CASSLVRDCGEYF. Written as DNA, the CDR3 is TGTGCCAGCAGCTTAGTCCGGGACTGCGGGGAGTACTTC.